This TCR beta chain was identified in a study of TIL therapy for anti-PD-1-resistant metastatic lung cancer. About the study: Median tumor PD-L1 proportion score was approximately 6.3%. Half of patients were current or former smokers. By whole-exome sequencing, median non-synonymous tumor mutation burden was roughly 1.4 mutations per megabase.

Time point defined: pre-treatment sample, taken before nivolumab and TIL therapy. CDR1 is SGDLS and CDR2 is YYNGEE in the germline V gene. V lost 3 bases to trimming and J lost 4 bases, with 13 bases between them. The CDR3 covers 15 residues. The immunoSEQ assay was v3. Libraries were prepared by immunoSEQ multiplex PCR; TCRdb keeps only in-frame clonotypes and omits some of them. The sample yields tens of thousands of clones, approximately 86% seen once. The TCR comes from a person aged 25-85 years with non-small cell lung cancer. J is TRBJ2-2 and V is TRBV9, with D maybe TRBD1 (6 bases). This sample comprised blood, obtained at baseline. The CDR3 nucleotides read TGTGCCAGCAGCGGCAGGGGCGACGGCACCGGGGAGCTGTTTTTT. Protein sequence: CASSGRGDGTGELFF.